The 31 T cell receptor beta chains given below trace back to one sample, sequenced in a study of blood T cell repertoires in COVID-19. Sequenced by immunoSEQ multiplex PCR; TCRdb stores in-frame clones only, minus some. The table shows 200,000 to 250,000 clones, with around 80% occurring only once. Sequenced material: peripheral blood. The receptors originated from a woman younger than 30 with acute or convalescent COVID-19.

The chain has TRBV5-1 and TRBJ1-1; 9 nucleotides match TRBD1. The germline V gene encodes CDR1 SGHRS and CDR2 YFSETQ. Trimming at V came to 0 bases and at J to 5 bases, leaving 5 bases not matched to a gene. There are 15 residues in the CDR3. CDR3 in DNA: TGCGCCAGCAGCTTGGTGACAGGGGGAGGTACTGAAGCTTTCTTT. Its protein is CASSLVTGGGTEAFF.

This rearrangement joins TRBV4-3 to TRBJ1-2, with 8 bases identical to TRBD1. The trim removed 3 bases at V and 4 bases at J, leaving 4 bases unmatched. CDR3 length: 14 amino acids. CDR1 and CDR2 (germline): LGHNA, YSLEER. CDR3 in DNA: TGCGCCAGCAGCCAGGAAACAGGGGGCTATGGCTACACCTTC. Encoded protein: CASSQETGGYGYTF.

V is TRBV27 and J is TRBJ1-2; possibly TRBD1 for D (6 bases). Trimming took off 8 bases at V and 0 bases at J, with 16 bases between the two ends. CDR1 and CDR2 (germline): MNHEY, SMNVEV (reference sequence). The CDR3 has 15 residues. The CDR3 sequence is CASLRSGAANYGYTF. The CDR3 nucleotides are TGTGCCAGCCTTCGTTCAGGGGCAGCTAACTATGGCTACACCTTC.

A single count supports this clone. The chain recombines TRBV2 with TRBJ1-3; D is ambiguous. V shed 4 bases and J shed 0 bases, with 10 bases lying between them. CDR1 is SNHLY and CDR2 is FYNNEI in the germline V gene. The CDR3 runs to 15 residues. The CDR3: CASSGPVPSGNTIYF. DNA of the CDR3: TGTGCCAGCAGTGGTCCAGTCCCCTCTGGAAACACCATATATTTT.

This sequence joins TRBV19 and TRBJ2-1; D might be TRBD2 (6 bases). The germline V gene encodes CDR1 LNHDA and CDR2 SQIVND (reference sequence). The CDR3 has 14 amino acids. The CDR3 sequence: CASRRGATYNEQFF. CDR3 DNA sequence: TGTGCTAGCAGACGCGGGGCCACCTACAATGAGCAGTTCTTC.

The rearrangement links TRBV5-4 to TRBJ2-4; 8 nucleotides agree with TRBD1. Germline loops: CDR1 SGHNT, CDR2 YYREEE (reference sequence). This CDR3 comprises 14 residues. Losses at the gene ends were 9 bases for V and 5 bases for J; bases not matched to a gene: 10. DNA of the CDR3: TGTGCCACCCAGCCGGACAGGGACCAAAACATTCAGTACTTC. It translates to CATQPDRDQNIQYF.

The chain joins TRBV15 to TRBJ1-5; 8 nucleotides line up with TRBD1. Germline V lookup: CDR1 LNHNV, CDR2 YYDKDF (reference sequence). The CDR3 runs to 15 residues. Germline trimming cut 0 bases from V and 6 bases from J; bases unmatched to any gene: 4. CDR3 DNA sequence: TGTGCCACCAGCAGAGATCGGACAGGGTTTCAGCCCCAGCATTTT. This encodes CATSRDRTGFQPQHF.

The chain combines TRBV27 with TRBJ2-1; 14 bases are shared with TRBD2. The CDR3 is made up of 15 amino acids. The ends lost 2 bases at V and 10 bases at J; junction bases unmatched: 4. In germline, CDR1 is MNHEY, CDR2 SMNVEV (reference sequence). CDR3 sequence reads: CASSLGTSGGREQFF. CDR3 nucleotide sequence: TGTGCCAGCAGTTTAGGGACTAGCGGGGGCCGGGAGCAGTTCTTC.

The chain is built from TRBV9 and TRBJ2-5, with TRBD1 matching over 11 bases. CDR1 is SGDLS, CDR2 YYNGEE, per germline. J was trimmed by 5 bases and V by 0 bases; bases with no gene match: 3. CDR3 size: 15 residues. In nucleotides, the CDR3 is TGTGCCAGCAGCGTAGTAGGGACAGGGGGGGAGACCCAGTACTTC. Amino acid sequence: CASSVVGTGGETQYF. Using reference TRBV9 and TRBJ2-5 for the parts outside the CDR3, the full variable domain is DSGVTQTPKHLITATGQRVTLRCSPRSGDLSVYWYQQSLDQGLQFLIQYYNGEERAKGNILERFSAQQFPDLHSELNLSSLELGDSALYFCASSVVGTGGETQYFGPGTRLLVL.

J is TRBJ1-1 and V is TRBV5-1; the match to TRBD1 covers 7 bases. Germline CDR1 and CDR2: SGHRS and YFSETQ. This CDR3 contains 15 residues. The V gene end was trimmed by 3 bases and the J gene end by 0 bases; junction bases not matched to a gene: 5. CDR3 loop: CASSSQTGMNTEAFF. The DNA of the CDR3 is TGCGCCAGCAGCTCCCAGACAGGGATGAACACTGAAGCTTTCTTT.

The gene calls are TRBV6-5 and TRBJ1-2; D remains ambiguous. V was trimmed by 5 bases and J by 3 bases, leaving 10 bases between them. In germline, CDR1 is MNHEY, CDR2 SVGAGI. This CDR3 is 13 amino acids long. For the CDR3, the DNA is TGTGCCAGCAGTCGCCCCGGGGACTATGGCTACACCTTC. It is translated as CASSRPGDYGYTF.

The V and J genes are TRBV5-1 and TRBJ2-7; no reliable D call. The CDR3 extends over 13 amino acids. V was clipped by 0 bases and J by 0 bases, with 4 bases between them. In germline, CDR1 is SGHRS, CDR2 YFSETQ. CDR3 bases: TGCGCCAGCAGCTTGGCTAGCTCCTACGAGCAGTACTTC. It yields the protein CASSLASSYEQYF. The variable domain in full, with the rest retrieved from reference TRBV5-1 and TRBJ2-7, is KAGVTQTPRYLIKTRGQQVTLSCSPISGHRSVSWYQQTPGQGLQFLFEYFSETQRNKGNFPGRFSGRQFSNSRSEMNVSTLELGDSALYLCASSLASSYEQYFGPGTRLTVT.

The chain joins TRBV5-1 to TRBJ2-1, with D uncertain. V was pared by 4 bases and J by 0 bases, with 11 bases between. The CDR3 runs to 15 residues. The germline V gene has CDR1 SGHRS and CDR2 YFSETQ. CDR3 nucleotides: TGCGCCAGCAGCGCCCCGCGAAGCTCCTACAATGAGCAGTTCTTC. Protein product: CASSAPRSSYNEQFF. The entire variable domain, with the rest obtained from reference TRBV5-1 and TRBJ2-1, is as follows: KAGVTQTPRYLIKTRGQQVTLSCSPISGHRSVSWYQQTPGQGLQFLFEYFSETQRNKGNFPGRFSGRQFSNSRSEMNVSTLELGDSALYLCASSAPRSSYNEQFFGPGTRLTVL.

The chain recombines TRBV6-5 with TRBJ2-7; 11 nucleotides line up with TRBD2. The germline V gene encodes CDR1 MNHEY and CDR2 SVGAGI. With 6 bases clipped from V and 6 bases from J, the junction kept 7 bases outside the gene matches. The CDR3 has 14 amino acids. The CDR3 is CASRKLAGEGEQYF. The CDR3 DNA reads TGTGCCAGCAGAAAACTAGCGGGAGAGGGCGAGCAGTACTTC.

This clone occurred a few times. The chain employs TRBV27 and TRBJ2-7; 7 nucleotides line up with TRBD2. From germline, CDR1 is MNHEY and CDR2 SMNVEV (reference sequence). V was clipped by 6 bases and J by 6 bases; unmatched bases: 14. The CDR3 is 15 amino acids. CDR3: CASRPEAGLSSEQYF. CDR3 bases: TGTGCCAGCAGACCCGAAGCGGGACTCTCTTCCGAGCAGTACTTC.

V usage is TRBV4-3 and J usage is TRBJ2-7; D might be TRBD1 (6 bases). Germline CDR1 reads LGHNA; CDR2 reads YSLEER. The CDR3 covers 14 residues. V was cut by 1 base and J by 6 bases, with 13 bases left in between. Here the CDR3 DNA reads TGCGCCAGCAGCCAAGTATCTCAGGGGCTCGAGCAGTACTTC. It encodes CASSQVSQGLEQYF.

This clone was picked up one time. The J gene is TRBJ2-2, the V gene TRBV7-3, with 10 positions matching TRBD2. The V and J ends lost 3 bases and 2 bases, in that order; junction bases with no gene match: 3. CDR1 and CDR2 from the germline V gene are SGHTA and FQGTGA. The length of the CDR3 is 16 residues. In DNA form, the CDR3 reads TGTGCCAGCAGCTTCCGGACTAGCGGCAACACCGGGGAGCTGTTTTTT. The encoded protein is CASSFRTSGNTGELFF.

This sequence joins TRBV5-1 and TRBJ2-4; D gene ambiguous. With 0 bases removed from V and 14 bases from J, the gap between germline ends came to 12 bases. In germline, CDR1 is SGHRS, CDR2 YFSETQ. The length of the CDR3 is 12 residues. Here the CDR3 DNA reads TGCGCCAGCAGCTTGGTCAGCGACGAGAAGTACTTC. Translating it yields CASSLVSDEKYF.

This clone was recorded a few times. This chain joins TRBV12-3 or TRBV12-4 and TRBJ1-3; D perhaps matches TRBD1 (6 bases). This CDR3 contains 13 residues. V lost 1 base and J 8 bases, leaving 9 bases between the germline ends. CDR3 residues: CASSLGGPYTIYF. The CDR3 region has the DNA TGTGCCAGCAGTTTAGGGGGGCCATACACCATATATTTT.

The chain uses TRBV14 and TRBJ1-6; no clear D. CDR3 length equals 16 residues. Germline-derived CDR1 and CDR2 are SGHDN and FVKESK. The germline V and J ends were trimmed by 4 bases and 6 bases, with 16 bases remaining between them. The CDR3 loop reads CASSPLGGSGNSPLHF. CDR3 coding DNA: TGTGCCAGCAGCCCCCTCGGAGGCTCTGGTAATTCACCCCTCCACTTT.

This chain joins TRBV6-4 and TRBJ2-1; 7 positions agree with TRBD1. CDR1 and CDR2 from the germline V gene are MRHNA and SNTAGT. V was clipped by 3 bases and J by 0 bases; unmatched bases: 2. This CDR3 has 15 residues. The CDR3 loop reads CASSEGQTSYNEQFF. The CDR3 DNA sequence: TGTGCCAGCAGTGAGGGACAGACCTCCTACAATGAGCAGTTCTTC.

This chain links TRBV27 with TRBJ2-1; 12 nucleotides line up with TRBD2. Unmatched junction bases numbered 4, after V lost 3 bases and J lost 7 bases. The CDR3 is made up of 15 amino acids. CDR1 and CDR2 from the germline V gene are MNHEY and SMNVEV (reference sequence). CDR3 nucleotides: TGTGCCAGCAGTTTCAGACTAGCGGGAGTGAATGAGCAGTTCTTC. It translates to CASSFRLAGVNEQFF.

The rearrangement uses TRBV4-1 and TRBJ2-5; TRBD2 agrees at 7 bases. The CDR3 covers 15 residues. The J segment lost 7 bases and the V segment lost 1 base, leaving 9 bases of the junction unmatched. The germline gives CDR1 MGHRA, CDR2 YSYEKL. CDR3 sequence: CASSQGSSGYGTQYF. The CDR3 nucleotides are TGCGCCAGCAGCCAAGGATCTAGCGGCTACGGGACCCAGTACTTC.

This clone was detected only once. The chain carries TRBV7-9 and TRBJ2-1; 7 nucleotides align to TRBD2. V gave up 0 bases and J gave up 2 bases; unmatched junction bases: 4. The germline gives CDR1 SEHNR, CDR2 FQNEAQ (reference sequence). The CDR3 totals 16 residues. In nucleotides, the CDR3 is TGTGCCAGCAGCTTAGCGAAGGCGGGAGCCTACAATGAGCAGTTCTTC. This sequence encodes CASSLAKAGAYNEQFF.

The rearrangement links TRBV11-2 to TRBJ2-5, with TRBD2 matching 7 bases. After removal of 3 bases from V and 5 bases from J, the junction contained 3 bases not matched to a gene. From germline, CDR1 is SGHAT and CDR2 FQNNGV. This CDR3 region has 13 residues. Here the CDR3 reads CASSFVGGETQYF. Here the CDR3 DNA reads TGTGCCAGCAGCTTCGTGGGAGGGGAGACCCAGTACTTC.

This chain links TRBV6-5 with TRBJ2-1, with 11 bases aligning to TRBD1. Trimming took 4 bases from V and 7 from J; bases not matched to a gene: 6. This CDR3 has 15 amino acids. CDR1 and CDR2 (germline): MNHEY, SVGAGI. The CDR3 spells CASSFGTGGRNEQFF. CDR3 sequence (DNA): TGTGCCAGCAGTTTTGGGACAGGGGGAAGGAATGAGCAGTTCTTC.

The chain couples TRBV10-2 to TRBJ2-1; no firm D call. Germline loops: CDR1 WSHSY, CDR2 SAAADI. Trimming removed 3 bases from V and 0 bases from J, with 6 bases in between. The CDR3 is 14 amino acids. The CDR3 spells CASSDGSSYNEQFF. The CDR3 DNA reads TGCGCCAGCAGTGACGGGTCCTCCTACAATGAGCAGTTCTTC.

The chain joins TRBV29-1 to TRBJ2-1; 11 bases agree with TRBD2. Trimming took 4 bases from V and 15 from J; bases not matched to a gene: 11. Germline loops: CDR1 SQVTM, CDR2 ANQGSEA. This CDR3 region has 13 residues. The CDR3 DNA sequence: TGCAGCGTTGTCGGGGGGACTAGCGGTCTTGGGTTCTTC. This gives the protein CSVVGGTSGLGFF.

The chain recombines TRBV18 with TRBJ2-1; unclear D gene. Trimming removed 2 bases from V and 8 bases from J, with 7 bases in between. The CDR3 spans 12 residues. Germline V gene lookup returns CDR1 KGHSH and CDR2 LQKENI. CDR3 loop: CASSPGEDEQFF. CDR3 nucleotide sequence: TGTGCCAGCTCACCAGGTGAGGATGAGCAGTTCTTC.

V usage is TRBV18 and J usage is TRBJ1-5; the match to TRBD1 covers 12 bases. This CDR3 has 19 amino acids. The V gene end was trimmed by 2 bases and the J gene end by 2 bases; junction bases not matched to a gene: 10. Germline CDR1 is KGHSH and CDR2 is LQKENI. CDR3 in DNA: TGTGCCAGCTCACCAACGGGGACAGGGGGCGGGAAGGGCAATCAGCCCCAGCATTTT. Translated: CASSPTGTGGGKGNQPQHF. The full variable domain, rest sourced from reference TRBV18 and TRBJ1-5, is NAGVMQNPRHLVRRRGQEARLRCSPMKGHSHVYWYRQLPEEGLKFMVYLQKENIIDESGMPKERFSAEFPKEGPSILRIQQVVRGDSAAYFCASSPTGTGGGKGNQPQHFGDGTRLSIL.

The CDR3 protein is CASSLYTGTGSEAFF. CDR3 coding DNA: TGTGCCAGCAGCCTATATACCGGGACAGGGTCCGAAGCTTTCTTT. The V and J genes are TRBV7-8 and TRBJ1-1, with 9 bases fitting TRBD1. Germline-derived CDR1 and CDR2 are SGHVS and FQNEAQ. This CDR3 contains 15 residues. The junction had 12 bases not matched to a gene; V was cut back by 5 bases and J by 8 bases. Combining the CDR3 with reference TRBV7-8 and TRBJ1-1 gives the whole variable domain GAGVSQSPRYKVAKRGQDVALRCDPISGHVSLFWYQQALGQGPEFLTYFQNEAQLDKSGLPSDRFFAERPEGSVSTLKIQRTQQEDSAVYLCASSLYTGTGSEAFFGQGTRLTVV.